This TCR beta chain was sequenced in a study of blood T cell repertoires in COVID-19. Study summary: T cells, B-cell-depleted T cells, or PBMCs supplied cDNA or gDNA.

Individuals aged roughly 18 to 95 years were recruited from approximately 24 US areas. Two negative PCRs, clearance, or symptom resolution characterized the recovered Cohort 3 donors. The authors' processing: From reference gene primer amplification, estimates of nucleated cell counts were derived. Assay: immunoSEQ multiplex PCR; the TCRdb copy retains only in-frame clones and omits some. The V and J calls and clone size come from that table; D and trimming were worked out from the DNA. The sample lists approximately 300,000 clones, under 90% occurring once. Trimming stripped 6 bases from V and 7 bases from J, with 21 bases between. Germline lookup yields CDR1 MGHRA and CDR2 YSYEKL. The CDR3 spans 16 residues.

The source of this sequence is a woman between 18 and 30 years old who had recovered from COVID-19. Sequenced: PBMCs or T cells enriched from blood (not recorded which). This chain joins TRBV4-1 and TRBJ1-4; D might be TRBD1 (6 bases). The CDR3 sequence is CASRKNERTDGEKLFF. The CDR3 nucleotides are TGCGCCAGCAGAAAGAACGAGCGGACAGACGGTGAAAAACTGTTTTTT.